The 24 T cell receptor beta chains below were found in one sample sequenced in a study of T cells after yellow fever vaccination. TCRdb analysed the 5' RACE reads with MiXCR anew, one entry per CDR3 protein. The sample has a few hundred thousand distinct CDR3 sequences, about a sixth seen once; the top ten hold roughly a sixth. Material: PBMCs, obtained 4 to 5 days after the first yellow fever vaccination. The receptor set was obtained from a man younger than 30 who received the YFV17D yellow fever vaccine.

This clonotype was counted between two and nine times. J is TRBJ2-7 and V is TRBV7-6; 9 positions match TRBD1. The V and J ends lost 1 base and 1 base, in that order; junction bases with no gene match: 2. Germline V gene lookup returns CDR1 SGHVS and CDR2 FNYEAQ. CDR3 size: 15 residues. This chain's CDR3 is CASSLGTGVSYEQYF. The CDR3, as DNA: TGTGCCAGCAGCTTAGGGACAGGGGTTTCCTACGAGCAGTACTTC.

This clonotype was picked up many times. The chain couples TRBV12-3 or TRBV12-4 to TRBJ2-7, with 7 bases identical to TRBD2. V shed 7 bases, J shed 8 bases, and the junction held 8 bases outside the gene matches. The CDR3 extends over 12 amino acids. The CDR3 nucleotides are TGTGCCAGCACCACGGGGAGGGACCAGCAGTACTTC. Its translation is CASTTGRDQQYF.

The chain combines TRBV4-3 with TRBJ2-7; tentatively, D is TRBD1 or TRBD2 (5 bases each). Germline V CDR1 and CDR2: LGHNA, YSLEER. The length of the CDR3 is 17 residues. V gave up 0 bases and J gave up 1 base, with 16 bases separating them. The CDR3 spells CASSQDGTEGVSYEQYF. The CDR3 region has the DNA TGCGCCAGCAGCCAAGACGGGACGGAAGGGGTTTCCTACGAGCAGTACTTC.

This clonotype was seen only a few times. The gene calls are TRBV10-3 and TRBJ1-2, with D unclear. Germline V CDR1 and CDR2: ENHRY, SYGVKD. The CDR3 runs 16 residues. Trimming shortened V by 3 bases and J by 4 bases, and 18 bases separated the two germline ends. CDR3 in amino acids: CAISEGEGPLGYGYTF. The CDR3 DNA reads TGTGCCATCAGTGAAGGAGAGGGTCCCCTTGGCTATGGCTACACCTTC.

This clonotype was recorded a few times. The rearrangement joins TRBV20-1 to TRBJ2-5, with no clear D. The CDR3 covers 12 residues. V dropped 6 bases and J dropped 5 bases, with 13 bases sitting between them. The germline V gene has CDR1 DFQATT and CDR2 SNEGSKA (reference sequence). The CDR3 region is CSAPKGSETQYF. The CDR3 nucleotides read TGCAGTGCCCCGAAAGGATCGGAGACCCAGTACTTC.

The V gene is TRBV4-3, the J gene TRBJ1-2, with D possibly being TRBD1 (6 bases). The CDR3 covers 14 residues. V was pared by 2 bases and J by 4 bases, with 11 bases between. Per germline, CDR1 LGHNA and CDR2 YSLEER. This CDR3 reads CASSQSGEAYGYTF. CDR3 coding DNA: TGCGCCAGCAGCCAATCAGGGGAGGCCTATGGCTACACCTTC.

This clonotype was seen only a few times. This sequence joins TRBV28 and TRBJ2-3; 7 nucleotides line up with TRBD2. This CDR3 has 16 amino acids. Germline V CDR1 and CDR2: MDHEN, SYDVKM. J gave up 2 bases and V 3 bases, and 8 bases lay outside the gene matches. The CDR3 sequence is CASSFVGRENTDTQYF. The CDR3 nucleotides read TGTGCCAGCAGTTTTGTAGGGCGGGAGAACACAGATACGCAGTATTTT.

A few counts support this clonotype. The chain carries TRBV7-9 and TRBJ2-1; possible D gene TRBD1, 5 bases. This CDR3 is 15 amino acids long. CDR1 is SEHNR, CDR2 FQNEAQ, per germline (reference sequence). V lost 5 bases and J 2 bases, leaving 13 bases between the germline ends. As DNA, the CDR3 is TGTGCCAGCAGCGTGCAGGGCCCCACCTACAATGAGCAGTTCTTC. Protein sequence: CASSVQGPTYNEQFF.

The J gene is TRBJ2-7, the V gene TRBV20-1; 9 bases agree with TRBD1. The germline V gene has CDR1 DFQATT and CDR2 SNEGSKA (reference sequence). V dropped 5 bases and J dropped 2; count of bases not matched to a gene: 7. The CDR3 loop spans 14 amino acids. The chain's CDR3 is CSAGRTGVAYEQYF. The CDR3 coding sequence is TGCAGTGCTGGTAGGACAGGGGTAGCCTACGAGCAGTACTTC.

Ten or more counts support this clonotype. The chain carries TRBV12-3 or TRBV12-4 and TRBJ1-1, with D perhaps TRBD1 (5 bases). Trimming stripped 2 bases from V and 0 bases from J, with 22 bases between. The CDR3 contains 19 residues. In DNA, the CDR3 is TGTGCCAGCAGTTTAAGTCGAGCGTGGCTCACAGGCTTGAACACTGAAGCTTTCTTT. Protein product: CASSLSRAWLTGLNTEAFF.

There are many counts of this clonotype. The chain couples TRBV5-1 to TRBJ1-1; D may be TRBD1 (6 bases). The germline V gene encodes CDR1 SGHRS and CDR2 YFSETQ. V shed 5 bases and J shed 1 base, with 18 bases lying between them. The CDR3 runs to 16 residues. The chain's CDR3 is CASSPLGGPRNTEAFF. The CDR3 DNA reads as TGCGCCAGCAGTCCCCTGGGGGGCCCCAGGAACACTGAAGCTTTCTTT.

This clonotype has more than one count but fewer than ten. The chain links TRBV5-1 to TRBJ2-5; possible D gene TRBD1, 6 bases. CDR3 length: 17 residues. The germline CDR1 and CDR2 sequences are SGHRS and YFSETQ. V was trimmed by 6 bases and J by 0 bases, leaving 21 bases between them. The DNA for the CDR3 is TGCGCCAGCACCTCCGGGACACGGGTCCCGTACCAAGAGACCCAGTACTTC. Translated: CASTSGTRVPYQETQYF.

The rearrangement joins TRBV11-2 to TRBJ2-3, with no clear D. V lost 4 bases, J lost 5 bases, and 16 bases lay in between. The CDR3 totals 15 residues. Germline CDR1 and CDR2: SGHAT and FQNNGV. The CDR3 DNA reads as TGTGCCAGCAGCTCACAGACCGGGCACCGAGATACGCAGTATTTT. Translation: CASSSQTGHRDTQYF.

This clonotype has more than one count but fewer than ten. The chain recombines TRBV7-9 with TRBJ2-2; D is perhaps TRBD2 (7 bases). Germline V lookup: CDR1 SEHNR, CDR2 FQNEAQ (reference sequence). The CDR3 contains 15 residues. Trimming cost V 6 bases and J 3 bases, with 14 bases left between them. The CDR3 protein is CASRHTGRDTGELFF. CDR3 nucleotide sequence: TGTGCCAGCAGACATACAGGGAGGGACACCGGGGAGCTGTTTTTT.

This clonotype was counted at least ten times. The CDR3 sequence is CASRTGTDGSIQYF. The CDR3 coding sequence is TGTGCCAGCAGGACCGGGACAGATGGCTCCATTCAGTACTTC. The chain combines TRBV7-2 with TRBJ2-4; 7 positions match TRBD1. With V trimmed by 6 bases and J by 9 bases, 11 bases remained unmatched. Germline lookup yields CDR1 SGHTA and CDR2 FQGNSA. The CDR3 length is 14 residues.

This clonotype was counted a few times. The chain joins TRBV20-1 to TRBJ1-1, with D possibly being TRBD1 (5 bases). CDR1 is DFQATT, CDR2 SNEGSKA, per germline (reference sequence). Trimming removed 1 base at V and 1 base at J, with 10 bases between. This CDR3 spans 14 amino acids. CDR3 sequence (DNA): TGCAGTGCTAGAGTCGGGGCACCGAACACTGAAGCTTTCTTT. It codes for CSARVGAPNTEAFF.

This clonotype was counted between two and nine times. The V and J genes are TRBV5-4 and TRBJ2-2, with 7 bases lining up with TRBD1. The germline CDR1 and CDR2 sequences are SGHNT and YYREEE (reference sequence). After removal of 4 bases from V and 3 bases from J, the junction contained 9 bases not matched to a gene. The CDR3 spans 16 residues. CDR3 bases: TGTGCCAGCAGCCGACGAGGGGGCGGCCACACCGGGGAGCTGTTTTTT. It encodes CASSRRGGGHTGELFF. Based on the CDR3 plus reference TRBV5-4 and TRBJ2-2, the full variable domain is ETGVTQSPTHLIKTRGQQVTLRCSSQSGHNTVSWYQQALGQGPQFIFQYYREEENGRGNFPPRFSGLQFPNYSSELNVNALELDDSALYLCASSRRGGGHTGELFFGEGSRLTVL.

The table lists this clonotype with many counts. This chain uses TRBV3-1 with TRBJ1-1; no clear D. Trimming removed 4 bases from V and 8 bases from J, with 17 bases in between. Per germline, CDR1 LGHDT and CDR2 YNNKEL (reference sequence). The CDR3 has 14 amino acids. CDR3 DNA: TGTGCCAGCAGCCCCCGGGTAACCTCGGCCGAAGCTTTCTTT. It specifies CASSPRVTSAEAFF.

The V gene is TRBV5-6, the J gene TRBJ2-3; no definite D call. V dropped 2 bases and J dropped 3 bases, with 7 bases sitting between them. The CDR3 is 13 amino acids. Per germline, CDR1 SGHDT and CDR2 YYEEEE. CDR3 coding DNA: TGTGCCAGCAGCTTTCCACAGACAGATACGCAGTATTTT. Amino acids: CASSFPQTDTQYF.

The CDR3 loop reads CASSYYEAGRLGYTF. CDR3 DNA sequence: TGTGCCAGCAGTTACTACGAGGCGGGACGGCTAGGCTACACCTTC. The chain uses TRBV6-5 and TRBJ1-2, with a weak D call TRBD1 (5 bases). The CDR3 is made up of 15 amino acids. Germline loops: CDR1 MNHEY, CDR2 SVGAGI. Between the trimmed V and J ends, which lost 1 base and 8 bases, there was a span of 17 bases.

This clonotype was picked up a small number of times. The chain links TRBV7-9 to TRBJ2-5, with unresolved D. V was pared by 1 base and J by 4 bases, with 13 bases between. The CDR3 runs 15 residues. Germline values: CDR1 SEHNR, CDR2 FQNEAQ (reference sequence). The CDR3 coding sequence is TGTGCCAGCAGCTTAGATGGAAGGGAAGGAGAGACCCAGTACTTC. Protein: CASSLDGREGETQYF.

The chain uses TRBV4-3 and TRBJ1-6; D remains unclear. This CDR3 has 15 residues. Per the germline V gene, CDR1 is LGHNA and CDR2 is YSLEER. V lost 1 base, J lost 3 bases, and 7 bases lay in between. CDR3 in DNA: TGCGCCAGCAGCCAAGTTTTTCTCTATAATTCACCCCTCCACTTT. This codes for CASSQVFLYNSPLHF.

This clonotype was recorded at least ten times. The V and J genes are TRBV28 and TRBJ1-1; a possible D gene is TRBD1 (6 bases). V lost 10 bases, J lost 10 bases, and 16 bases lay in between. The CDR3 runs to 11 residues. Germline values: CDR1 MDHEN, CDR2 SYDVKM. CDR3 nucleotide sequence: TGTGCCATCAGGGGCCGTTGGGGAGCTTTCTTT. Amino acid sequence: CAIRGRWGAFF.

This clonotype was picked up a small number of times. V gene TRBV20-1 combines with J gene TRBJ1-1; D ambiguous. The CDR3 extends over 14 amino acids. Germline V gene sequence: CDR1 DFQATT, CDR2 SNEGSKA (reference sequence). V was clipped by 0 bases and J by 1 base, with 9 bases between them. The CDR3 region has the DNA TGCAGTGCTAGAGAATCCCGCCGGAACACTGAAGCTTTCTTT. This translates into CSARESRRNTEAFF.